These 13 T cell receptor beta chains were all obtained from the same sample, sequenced in a study of beta chain features in type 1 diabetes. Study conclusions and caveats: Moderate but significant shortening of TCRB CDR3s was recorded in all four CD4+ subsets from Type 1 diabetes patients.

Their cognate antigens are unknown. Expressed TCRB transcripts were sequenced because the isolated RNA had all been reverse transcribed beforehand. TCRdb keeps only in-frame clones here, not all; method: immunoSEQ multiplex PCR. Among around 160,000 clones listed, almost 65% were seen once. Input material: naive CD4+ T cells from blood. These receptors were collected from a young man with type 1 diabetes.

CDR3 DNA: TGCGCCAGCATCTTCGTGGGCATACGGGGGGATGGCTACACCTTC. It is translated as CASIFVGIRGDGYTF. The chain recombines TRBV23-1 with TRBJ1-2; tentatively, D is TRBD1 (5 bases). TRBV23-1 falls under the ORF class, with uncertain function. Trimming pared 7 bases from V and 6 bases from J, leaving 21 bases between. The CDR3 extends over 15 amino acids.

The rearrangement uses TRBV20-1 and TRBJ1-1; D is ambiguous. With 2 bases removed from V and 6 bases from J, the gap between germline ends came to 7 bases. The V gene's germline CDR1 is DFQATT and CDR2 SNEGSKA (reference sequence). The CDR3 is made up of 11 amino acids. CDR3: CSARKEAEAFF. The CDR3 DNA sequence: TGCAGTGCTAGAAAGGAGGCTGAAGCTTTCTTT.

This clone was seen only a few times. The V call is TRBV27, the J call TRBJ1-1, with a possible D match to TRBD1 (5 bases). This CDR3 is 12 amino acids long. V shed 8 bases and J shed 3 bases, with 10 bases lying between them. Per germline, CDR1 MNHEY and CDR2 SMNVEV (reference sequence). In DNA, the CDR3 is TGTGCCAGCGAGTCCAGGGACACTGAAGCTTTCTTT. Encoded protein: CASESRDTEAFF.

The V gene is TRBV5-1, the J gene TRBJ2-5, with D hard to call. Per germline, CDR1 SGHRS and CDR2 YFSETQ. V lost 4 bases to trimming and J lost 7 bases, with 11 bases between them. This CDR3 comprises 12 residues. The DNA for the CDR3 is TGCGCCAGCAGCCCGTCCGAGTTGACCCAGTACTTC. This encodes CASSPSELTQYF.

This rearrangement joins TRBV28 to TRBJ2-7; 11 nucleotides line up with TRBD1. The germline CDR1 and CDR2 sequences are MDHEN and SYDVKM. V dropped 10 bases and J dropped 6; count of bases not matched to a gene: 8. This CDR3 is 13 amino acids long. The DNA of the CDR3 is TGTGCCACCTTGGACAGGGGGCTTCTCGAGCAGTACTTC. Its protein is CATLDRGLLEQYF. The variable domain in full, with the rest retrieved from reference TRBV28 and TRBJ2-7, is DVKVTQSSRYLVKRTGEKVFLECVQDMDHENMFWYRQDPGLGLRLIYFSYDVKMKEKGDIPEGYSVSREKKERFSLILESASTNQTSMYLCATLDRGLLEQYFGPGTRLTVT.

CDR3 in amino acids: CASSVEWATDTQYF. As DNA, the CDR3 is TGTGCCAGCAGCGTAGAGTGGGCCACAGATACGCAGTATTTT. The gene calls are TRBV9 and TRBJ2-3, with D unresolved. Trimming removed 0 bases at V and 2 bases at J, with 7 bases between. Germline lookup yields CDR1 SGDLS and CDR2 YYNGEE. The CDR3 has 14 residues. Full variable domain (missing parts from reference TRBV9 and TRBJ2-3): DSGVTQTPKHLITATGQRVTLRCSPRSGDLSVYWYQQSLDQGLQFLIQYYNGEERAKGNILERFSAQQFPDLHSELNLSSLELGDSALYFCASSVEWATDTQYFGPGTRLTVL.

The chain links TRBV9 to TRBJ1-6; unclear D gene. The CDR3 consists of 14 residues. The germline gives CDR1 SGDLS, CDR2 YYNGEE. Deletions cut 2 bases from V and 7 bases from J, with 10 bases between. CDR3 nucleotides: TGTGCCAGCAGCGTGGGAGTGGGGAATTCACCCCTCCACTTT. This encodes CASSVGVGNSPLHF.

A few counts support this clone. The chain links TRBV28 to TRBJ2-7; no clear D gene. This CDR3 is 14 amino acids long. Germline V gene data show CDR1 as MDHEN and CDR2 as SYDVKM. V was cut by 3 bases and J by 7 bases, with 16 bases left in between. CDR3 loop: CASSFPTNLGEQYF. The CDR3 nucleotides read TGTGCCAGCAGTTTTCCGACGAACTTAGGAGAGCAGTACTTC.

The chain carries TRBV28 and TRBJ2-7, with D hard to call. V was trimmed by 4 bases and J by 2 bases, leaving 15 bases between them. Germline-derived CDR1 and CDR2 are MDHEN and SYDVKM. The CDR3 sequence is 15 residues long. CDR3 DNA sequence: TGTGCCAGCAGTTCCTTTGACCAATTTACCTACGAGCAGTACTTC. It codes for CASSSFDQFTYEQYF.

The genes are TRBV4-2 and TRBJ2-1; D possibly matches TRBD1 or TRBD2 (7 bases each). CDR1 LGHNA and CDR2 YNFKEQ come from the germline V gene. Trimming removed 4 bases at V and 8 bases at J, with 24 bases between. This CDR3 contains 17 residues. The CDR3 loop reads CASSPGGGLTISDEQFF. CDR3 bases: TGTGCCAGCAGCCCAGGGGGGGGACTAACGATTTCCGATGAGCAGTTCTTC.

V usage is TRBV30 and J usage is TRBJ2-1; tentatively, D is TRBD1 or TRBD2 (5 bases each). Trimming cost V 0 bases and J 12 bases, with 15 bases left between them. The germline CDR1 and CDR2 sequences are GTSNPN and SVGIG (reference sequence). The CDR3 length is 13 residues. The CDR3 DNA reads TGTGCCTGGAGTGTACCTCGGGACCCAGGGCAGTTCTTC. This translates into CAWSVPRDPGQFF.

This clone was found a few times. V and J are TRBV29-1 and TRBJ1-2; weak D call: TRBD1 (6 bases). Germline-derived CDR1 and CDR2 are SQVTM and ANQGSEA. V was shortened by 8 bases and J by 0 bases, with 10 bases between the two germline ends. CDR3 size: 12 residues. CDR3 in amino acids: CSSSGANYGYTF. In nucleotides, the CDR3 is TGCAGCTCGTCAGGGGCTAACTATGGCTACACCTTC. The full variable domain, completed using reference TRBV29-1 and TRBJ1-2, is SAVISQKPSRDICQRGTSLTIQCQVDSQVTMMFWYRQQPGQSLTLIATANQGSEATYESGFVIDKFPISRPNLTFSTLTVSNMSPEDSSIYLCSSSGANYGYTFGSGTRLTVV.

In this sample, this clone turned up a few times. This chain connects TRBV5-1 to TRBJ2-2; tentative D call: TRBD2 (5 bases). V was pared by 5 bases and J by 2 bases, with 10 bases between. The CDR3 contains 14 residues. CDR1 SGHRS and CDR2 YFSETQ come from the germline V gene. The DNA of the CDR3 is TGCGCCAGCAGTGAGGGCCTCAACACCGGGGAGCTGTTTTTT. Translation gives CASSEGLNTGELFF.